Each of the 20 T cell receptor beta chains below was sequenced from the same sample in a study of early stage breast cancer tumors. Profiled with immunoSEQ multiplex PCR; TCRdb holds only in-frame clones, not every one. The sample has about 19,000 clones, 80% to 90% seen once. The sequenced sample consisted of blood. The receptors shown here come from a person aged 70 to 85 with breast cancer.

This chain links TRBV6-6 with TRBJ2-7, with 8 bases matching TRBD1. V shed 6 bases, J shed 7 bases, and the junction held 11 bases outside the gene matches. The CDR3 extends over 14 amino acids. CDR1 is MNHNY and CDR2 is SVGAGI in the germline V gene (reference sequence). Written as DNA, the CDR3 is TGTGCCAGCAGCTCCCCCCAGGGGGCTATTGAGCAGTACTTC. It translates to CASSSPQGAIEQYF.

V is TRBV6-5 and J is TRBJ2-5; 9 positions match TRBD1. The germline gives CDR1 MNHEY, CDR2 SVGAGI. Trimming took 5 bases from V and 5 from J; bases not matched to a gene: 6. The CDR3 consists of 14 residues. The CDR3 DNA reads TGTGCCAGCAGTACCGGGACAGGGACGGAGACCCAGTACTTC. It yields the protein CASSTGTGTETQYF.

The V call is TRBV2, the J call TRBJ2-1, with 9 bases identical to TRBD2. The ends lost 8 bases at V and 4 bases at J; junction bases unmatched: 12. CDR1 SNHLY and CDR2 FYNNEI come from the germline V gene. This CDR3 comprises 16 residues. CDR3 DNA sequence: TGTGCCAGCGAGACGCCTAGCGGGGACCGATACAATGAGCAGTTCTTC. It codes for CASETPSGDRYNEQFF.

This clone was counted once. This chain joins TRBV29-1 and TRBJ2-2; possible D gene TRBD1, 6 bases. With 7 bases removed from V and 4 bases from J, the gap between germline ends came to 19 bases. CDR1 SQVTM and CDR2 ANQGSEA come from the germline V gene. The CDR3 has 15 amino acids. The DNA of the CDR3 is TGCAGCGGTGGGACATCCGACCGTGGCACCGGGGAGCTGTTTTTT. Its translation is CSGGTSDRGTGELFF.

The V gene is TRBV7-2, the J gene TRBJ2-1; D not certain. Germline values: CDR1 SGHTA, CDR2 FQGNSA. V was pared by 5 bases and J by 9 bases, with 8 bases between. The CDR3 spans 11 residues. This chain's CDR3 is CASSQAVEQFF. The CDR3 DNA is TGTGCCAGCAGCCAGGCTGTTGAGCAGTTCTTC.

The V and J genes are TRBV9 and TRBJ2-7; 7 bases are shared with TRBD2. CDR1 and CDR2 (germline): SGDLS, YYNGEE. The J segment lost 4 bases and the V segment lost 3 bases, leaving 7 bases of the junction unmatched. This CDR3 comprises 14 residues. The DNA for the CDR3 is TGTGCCAGCAGCGGGGAGGGCCAGAATTACGAGCAGTACTTC. Translating gives CASSGEGQNYEQYF.

The rearrangement joins TRBV19 to TRBJ2-3; possible D gene TRBD2, 6 bases. Trimming took off 10 bases at V and 4 bases at J, with 18 bases between the two ends. The CDR3 covers 14 residues. CDR1 is LNHDA and CDR2 is SQIVND in the germline V gene (reference sequence). CDR3: CATSDGGFSDTQYF. The CDR3 nucleotides read TGTGCCACCTCAGATGGGGGGTTCTCAGATACGCAGTATTTT.

This rearrangement joins TRBV5-1 to TRBJ1-1; possible D gene TRBD1, 5 bases. V lost 0 bases to trimming and J lost 2 bases, with 11 bases between them. Germline CDR1 SGHRS, CDR2 YFSETQ. This CDR3 contains 15 residues. The CDR3 loop is CASSLGPGTNTEAFF. Here the CDR3 DNA reads TGCGCCAGCAGCTTGGGTCCGGGGACTAACACTGAAGCTTTCTTT.

In this sample, this clone turned up a few times. The junction departs from the called germline gene at one end, perhaps through a read error. The V and J genes are TRBV7-8 and TRBJ1-2; D uncertain. The CDR3 is 14 residues long. The germline V gene encodes CDR1 SGHVS and CDR2 FQNEAQ. For the CDR3, the DNA is TGTGCCAGCAGTTTAGCGGCCCGGGACTATGGCTACACCTTC. It codes for CASSLAARDYGYTF.

The rearrangement joins TRBV28 to TRBJ2-7, with D maybe TRBD2 (6 bases). V lost 8 bases, J lost 3 bases, and 23 bases lay in between. The CDR3 contains 16 residues. Germline CDR1 MDHEN, CDR2 SYDVKM. As DNA, the CDR3 is TGTGCCAGCTCTGTCGCCGGAGGGAATGCTCGCTACGAGCAGTACTTC. Encoded protein: CASSVAGGNARYEQYF.

The chain joins TRBV4-1 to TRBJ1-1; D gene unclear. This CDR3 is built from 14 residues. V lost 2 bases and J lost 0, with 7 bases in between. Germline V gene data show CDR1 as MGHRA and CDR2 as YSYEKL. The CDR3 nucleotides are TGCGCCAGCAGCCAACTGACAATGAACACTGAAGCTTTCTTT. Translated, it gives CASSQLTMNTEAFF.

CDR3 amino acids: CASSQDRNQPQHF. CDR3 sequence (DNA): TGCGCCAGCAGCCAAGATCGTAATCAGCCCCAGCATTTT. The chain joins TRBV4-1 to TRBJ1-5; D gene unclear. Germline CDR1 is MGHRA and CDR2 is YSYEKL. The CDR3 is 13 amino acids. The ends were cut back, 0 bases at V and 4 bases at J, with 4 bases in the middle.

The genes are TRBV2 and TRBJ1-1, with D possibly TRBD1 on 5 matching bases. The V end was cut by 6 bases, the J end by 8 bases, with 13 bases between. Germline V CDR1 and CDR2: SNHLY, FYNNEI. The CDR3 is made up of 12 amino acids. CDR3 protein: CASRPDRNEAFF. For the CDR3, the DNA is TGTGCCAGCAGACCCGACAGAAACGAAGCTTTCTTT.

V gene TRBV5-5 combines with J gene TRBJ2-7, with a possible D match to TRBD2 (6 bases). Germline V CDR1 and CDR2: SGHKS, YYEKEE (reference sequence). The V end lost 0 bases, the J end lost 6 bases, and 13 bases lay between the germline ends. This CDR3 has 14 amino acids. The CDR3 DNA reads as TGTGCCAGCAGCTTGGGTGGTGGAGGGCGCGAGCAGTACTTC. Protein product: CASSLGGGGREQYF. Drawing the rest from reference TRBV5-5 and TRBJ2-7, the complete variable domain is DAGVTQSPTHLIKTRGQQVTLRCSPISGHKSVSWYQQVLGQGPQFIFQYYEKEERGRGNFPDRFSARQFPNYSSELNVNALLLGDSALYLCASSLGGGGREQYFGPGTRLTVT.

V usage is TRBV11-3 and J usage is TRBJ2-2, with D possibly TRBD1 on 5 matching bases. Germline V lookup: CDR1 SGHNT, CDR2 YENEEA. Between the trimmed V and J ends, which lost 6 bases and 4 bases, there was a span of 18 bases. The CDR3 consists of 16 residues. The CDR3 DNA is TGTGCCAGCAGTAAAGGCAGGGCTCAGGGCACCGGGGAGCTGTTTTTT. Translating it yields CASSKGRAQGTGELFF.

The chain is built from TRBV5-1 and TRBJ1-1; D not certain. The CDR3 runs 14 residues. Germline CDR1 and CDR2: SGHRS and YFSETQ. Trimming shortened V by 0 bases and J by 0 bases, and 6 bases separated the two germline ends. The CDR3, as DNA: TGCGCCAGCAGCTTGGACAGAATGAACACTGAAGCTTTCTTT. This sequence encodes CASSLDRMNTEAFF.

The chain combines TRBV7-3 with TRBJ2-1; 15 bases match TRBD2. J was trimmed by 4 bases and V by 4 bases; bases with no gene match: 2. Germline CDR1 is SGHTA and CDR2 is FQGTGA. CDR3 length equals 16 residues. CDR3 coding DNA: TGTGCCAGCAGCTGGACTAGCGGGGGGGGGTACAATGAGCAGTTCTTC. It is translated as CASSWTSGGGYNEQFF.

The chain combines TRBV18 with TRBJ1-5, with TRBD1 matching 7 bases. There are 14 residues in the CDR3. Germline V gene lookup returns CDR1 KGHSH and CDR2 LQKENI. J gave up 7 bases and V 2 bases, and 5 bases lay outside the gene matches. The CDR3 region is CASSPTGDTQPQHF. CDR3 DNA: TGTGCCAGCTCACCAACAGGGGACACCCAGCCCCAGCATTTT.

This clone was observed a single time. The chain has TRBV5-1 and TRBJ1-1; tentatively, D is TRBD1 (5 bases). CDR1 is SGHRS and CDR2 is YFSETQ in the germline V gene. The CDR3 runs 14 residues. The V end was cut by 5 bases, the J end by 5 bases, with 16 bases between. The chain's CDR3 is CASRSGAVWTEAFF. The CDR3 DNA reads as TGCGCCAGCAGGTCTGGGGCAGTCTGGACTGAAGCTTTCTTT.

A remark on this clone: Its ends do not fully match the called genes, so a read error is possible. This sample includes further DNA sequences coding for the same CDR3. The gene calls are TRBV5-4 and TRBJ1-1; no reliable D call. The CDR3 is 15 residues long. The germline gives CDR1 SGHNT, CDR2 YYREEE (reference sequence). CDR3 sequence (DNA): TGTGCCAGTAGCTTGGCCCAGGCAGGGAACACTGAAGCTTTCTTT. Translation gives CASSLAQAGNTEAFF.